This T cell receptor (beta chain) originates from a study of cytomegalovirus exposure and HLA in healthy donors. PCR used 60 Vbeta primers and 13 Jbeta primers. The table came from immunoSEQ multiplex PCR; TCRdb's copy has only in-frame clones and leaves some out. This sample has about 150,000 clones; around 80% occur once, and the top ten carry 1.5% to 2%. This CDR3 contains 14 residues. Germline CDR1 reads SGHTA; CDR2 reads FQGNSA. Trimming took off 1 base at V and 1 base at J, with 6 bases between the two ends. This clone was seen once. All donors participated as healthy donors of bone marrow. V is TRBV7-2 and J is TRBJ2-3; no reliable D call. The sample was PBMCs. The clonotype originates from a middle-aged man in good health and CMV-seronegative. Here the CDR3 DNA reads TGTGCCAGCAGCTTAGTTACGGGCACAGATACGCAGTATTTT. It encodes CASSLVTGTDTQYF.